A selection of T cell receptor beta chains follows, all from one sample in a study of blood T cell repertoires in COVID-19. Sequencing used immunoSEQ multiplex PCR; TCRdb keeps in-frame clones, though not all of them. Of about 220,000 clones listed, approximately 85% are singletons. The specimen sequenced was peripheral blood. All receptors derive from a woman aged 70 to 79 with COVID-19, enrolled during active disease. The CDR3 runs from the conserved cysteine through the conserved F or W. The D gene is left open where the match is weak. Some rows mark clone size as missing; the rest say once, few, many or name a class of expanded clone.

cdr3_nt | cdr3_aa | v_call | clone_size | d_call | j_call
TGCGCCAGCAGCTTGCAGGTCGGTGGGGCAGGGGTGAACAATGAGCAGTTCTTC | CASSLQVGGAGVNNEQFF | TRBV5-1 | . | . | TRBJ2-1
TGTGCCAGCACGGATCAGCCCCAGCATTTT | CASTDQPQHF | TRBV6-5 | . | . | TRBJ1-5
TGTGCCATCAGGCCGGGCCCTCCGGGGGATACGCAGTATTTT | CAIRPGPPGDTQYF | TRBV10-3 | . | . | TRBJ2-3
TGTGCCAGCTGGTCACAGGGGGCGGTCTATGGCTACACCTTC | CASWSQGAVYGYTF | TRBV7-9 | . | TRBD1 | TRBJ1-2
TGTGCCAGCAGTCACCTTGTACCGGGAACTGAAGCTTTCTTT | CASSHLVPGTEAFF | TRBV7-2 | . | . | TRBJ1-1
TGTGCCAGCCAGCGACAGGGGTGGGTCACTGAAGCTTTCTTT | CASQRQGWVTEAFF | TRBV19 | . | TRBD1 | TRBJ1-1
TGTGCCAGTAGTATAGGCGACAGGGTCGGATCACCCCTCCACTTT | CASSIGDRVGSPLHF | TRBV19 | . | TRBD1 | TRBJ1-6
TGTGCCAGCAGTGCCGGGACAGTCTATGGCTACACCTTC | CASSAGTVYGYTF | TRBV9 | . | TRBD1 | TRBJ1-2
TGTGCCAGCAGCGCCGGACACAGCTCCTATAATTCACCCCTCCACTTT | CASSAGHSSYNSPLHF | TRBV7-2 | . | . | TRBJ1-6
TGCGCCAGCAGCTCTGGGACAGGGGACGGCAATCAGCCCCAGCATTTT | CASSSGTGDGNQPQHF | TRBV5-1 | . | TRBD1 | TRBJ1-5
TGTGCCAGCAGCTTGGAGGGGCGCGTCGGAAACACCATATATTTT | CASSLEGRVGNTIYF | TRBV7-2 | few | . | TRBJ1-3
TGCGCCAGCAGCCAAGACCCCGGGGTTGGCCTTACCTATGGCTACACCTTC | CASSQDPGVGLTYGYTF | TRBV4-1 | few | . | TRBJ1-2
TGTGCCAGCTCACCACCCGGACAGGGTGACCTCTCCTACGAGCAGTACTTC | CASSPPGQGDLSYEQYF | TRBV18 | . | TRBD1 | TRBJ2-7
TGTGCCAGCTCACCCCCTAGCGGGGGGCGGAATGAGCAGTTCTTC | CASSPPSGGRNEQFF | TRBV18 | . | TRBD2 | TRBJ2-1
TGTGCCATCAGTGTGGGGGGTGGGAACTATGGCTACACCTTC | CAISVGGGNYGYTF | TRBV10-3 | . | . | TRBJ1-2
TGTGCCAGTAGTATAGGAACAGCTAACTATGGCTACACCTTC | CASSIGTANYGYTF | TRBV19 | . | . | TRBJ1-2
TGCGCCAGCAGCCAAGGGACAGGGTTCTCCGAGCAGTACTTC | CASSQGTGFSEQYF | TRBV4-3 | . | TRBD1 | TRBJ2-7
TGCGCCAGCAGCTTGGTTACGGGAGCGGCACACACAGATACGCAGTATTTT | CASSLVTGAAHTDTQYF | TRBV5-1 | . | . | TRBJ2-3